This TCR beta chain comes out of a study of blood T cell repertoires in COVID-19. As processed by the authors: By means of reference gene primer amplification, nucleated cell counts were estimated. Data came from immunoSEQ multiplex PCR; TCRdb stores just in-frame clones and leaves some out. Clonal size and the V and J genes are those of that table, whereas D and trimming came from the DNA. The sample includes about 300,000 clones, about nine tenths seen only once; the top ten take about 10%. This clone was observed a few times. This CDR3 has 13 residues. Deletions cut 11 bases from V and 4 bases from J, with 18 bases between. The germline V gene encodes CDR1 MNHNY and CDR2 SVGAGI (reference sequence).

The sequence came from a woman between 18 and 30 years old who had recovered from COVID-19. This chain joins TRBV6-6 and TRBJ2-7; D might be TRBD2 (6 bases). Specimen: PBMCs or T cells enriched from blood (not recorded which). CDR3 nucleotides: TGTGCCGCCCGGCGGAGGGACGGTTACGAGCAGTACTTC. This codes for CAARRRDGYEQYF.